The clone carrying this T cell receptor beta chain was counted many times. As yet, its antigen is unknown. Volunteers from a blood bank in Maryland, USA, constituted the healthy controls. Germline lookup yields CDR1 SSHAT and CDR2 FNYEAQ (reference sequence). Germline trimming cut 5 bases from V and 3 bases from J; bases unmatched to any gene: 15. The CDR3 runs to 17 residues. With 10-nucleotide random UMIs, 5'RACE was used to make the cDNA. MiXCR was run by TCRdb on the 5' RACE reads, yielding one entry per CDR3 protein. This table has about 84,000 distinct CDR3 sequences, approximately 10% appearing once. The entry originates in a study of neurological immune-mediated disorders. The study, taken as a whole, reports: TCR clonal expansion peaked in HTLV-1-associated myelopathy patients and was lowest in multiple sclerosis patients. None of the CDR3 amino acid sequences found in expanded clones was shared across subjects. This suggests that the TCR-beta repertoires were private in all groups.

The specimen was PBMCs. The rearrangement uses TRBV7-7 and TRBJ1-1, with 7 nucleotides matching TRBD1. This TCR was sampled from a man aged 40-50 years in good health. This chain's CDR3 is CASSRKLTGRAHTEAFF. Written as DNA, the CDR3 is TGTGCCAGCAGCCGGAAATTGACAGGGAGGGCGCACACTGAAGCTTTCTTT.